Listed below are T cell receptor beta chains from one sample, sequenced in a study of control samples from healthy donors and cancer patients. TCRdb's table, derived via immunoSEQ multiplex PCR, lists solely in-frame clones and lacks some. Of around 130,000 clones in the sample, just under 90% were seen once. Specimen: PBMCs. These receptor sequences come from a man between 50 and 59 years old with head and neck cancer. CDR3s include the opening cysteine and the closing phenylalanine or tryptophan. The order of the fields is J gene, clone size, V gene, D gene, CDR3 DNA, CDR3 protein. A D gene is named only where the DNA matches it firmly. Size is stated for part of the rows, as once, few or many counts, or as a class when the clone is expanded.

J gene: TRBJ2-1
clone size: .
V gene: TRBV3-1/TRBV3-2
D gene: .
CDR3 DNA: TGTGCCAGCAGCCAAGCGCCAACACCTTACAATGAGCAGTTCTTC
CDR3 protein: CASSQAPTPYNEQFF

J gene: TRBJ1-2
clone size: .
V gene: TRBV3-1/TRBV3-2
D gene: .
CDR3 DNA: TGTGCCAGCAGCCAAGGGACAGACTATGGCTACACCTTC
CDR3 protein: CASSQGTDYGYTF

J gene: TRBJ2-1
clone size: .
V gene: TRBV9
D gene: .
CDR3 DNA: TGTGCCAGCAGCCCCCGGGACGTAAGCTCCTACAATGAGCAGTTCTTC
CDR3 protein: CASSPRDVSSYNEQFF

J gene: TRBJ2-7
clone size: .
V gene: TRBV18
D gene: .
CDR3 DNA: TGTGCCAGCTCAACCTCCTTAGGGGGATCCTACGAGCAGTACTTC
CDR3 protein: CASSTSLGGSYEQYF

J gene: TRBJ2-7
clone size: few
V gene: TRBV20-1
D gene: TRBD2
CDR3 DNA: TGCAGTGCTAGTTACGCTAGCGGCTACGAGCAGTACTTC
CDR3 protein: CSASYASGYEQYF

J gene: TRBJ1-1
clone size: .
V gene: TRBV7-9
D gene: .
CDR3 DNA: TGTGCCAGCAGAGGGGGAACGCGCACTGAAGCTTTCTTT
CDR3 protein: CASRGGTRTEAFF

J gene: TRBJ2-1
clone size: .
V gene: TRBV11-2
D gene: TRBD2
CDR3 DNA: TGTGCCAGCAGCCCACCTAGCGGGACTCCCCCAGGCTACAATGAGCAGTTCTTC
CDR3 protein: CASSPPSGTPPGYNEQFF

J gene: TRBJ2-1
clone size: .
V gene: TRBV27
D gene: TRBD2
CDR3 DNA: TGTGCCAGCAGAGAGACTAGCGGGATCAATGAGCAGTTCTTC
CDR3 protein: CASRETSGINEQFF

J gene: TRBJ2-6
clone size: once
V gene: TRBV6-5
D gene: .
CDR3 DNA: TGTGCCAGCAGTTACGGGGGGACTGGGGCCAACGTCCTGACTTTC
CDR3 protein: CASSYGGTGANVLTF

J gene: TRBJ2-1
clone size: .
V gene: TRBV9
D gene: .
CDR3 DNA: TGTGCCAGCAGCGACAGATACAATGAGCAGTTCTTC
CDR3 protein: CASSDRYNEQFF

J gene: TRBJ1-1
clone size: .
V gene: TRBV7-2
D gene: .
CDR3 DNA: TGTGCCAGCAGCTTAGCCGGCGGGCAGGGCACTGAAGCTTTCTTT
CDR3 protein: CASSLAGGQGTEAFF

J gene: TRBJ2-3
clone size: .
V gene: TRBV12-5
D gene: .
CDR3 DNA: TGTGCTAGTGGTTTGAAGGGGGGCTTGACAGATACGCAGTATTTT
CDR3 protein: CASGLKGGLTDTQYF

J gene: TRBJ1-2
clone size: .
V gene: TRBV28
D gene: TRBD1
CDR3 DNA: TGTGCCAGCAGTTCCACCGGGACAGGGGGCGCGTATGGCTACACCTTC
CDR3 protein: CASSSTGTGGAYGYTF

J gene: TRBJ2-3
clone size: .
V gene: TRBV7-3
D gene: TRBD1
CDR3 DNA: TGTGCCAGCAGGGGGGACAGGGGCACAGATACGCAGTATTTT
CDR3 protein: CASRGDRGTDTQYF

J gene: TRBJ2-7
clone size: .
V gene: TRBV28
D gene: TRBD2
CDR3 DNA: TGTGCCAGCTACCATTCGACTAGCGGGAGATACGAGCAGTACTTC
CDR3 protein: CASYHSTSGRYEQYF

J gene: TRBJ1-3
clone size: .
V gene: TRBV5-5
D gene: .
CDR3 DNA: TGTGCCAGCAGCTACGAAATCAGGGGAGACACCATATATTTT
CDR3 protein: CASSYEIRGDTIYF

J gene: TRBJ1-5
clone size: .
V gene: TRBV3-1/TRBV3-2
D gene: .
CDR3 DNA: TGTGCCAGCAGCCAAGTTATGGGTCAGCCCCAGCATTTT
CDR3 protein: CASSQVMGQPQHF

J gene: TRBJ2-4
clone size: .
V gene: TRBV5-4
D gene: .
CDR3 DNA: TGTGCCAGCAGACCCGGACAGCTCCAAAAGGGGATGAACATTCAGTACTTC
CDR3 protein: CASRPGQLQKGMNIQYF

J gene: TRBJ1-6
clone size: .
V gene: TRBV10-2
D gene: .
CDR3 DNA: TGCGCCAGCAGTGAAGGACAGTCTTCACCCCTCCACTTT
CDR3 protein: CASSEGQSSPLHF

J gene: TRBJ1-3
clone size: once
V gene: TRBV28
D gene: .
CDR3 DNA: TGTGCCAGCAGTTCCATGGACAGTGGGCTGAACACCATATATTTT
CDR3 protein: CASSSMDSGLNTIYF

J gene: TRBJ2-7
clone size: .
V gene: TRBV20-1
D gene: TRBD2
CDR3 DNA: TGCAGTGCCCCGACTAGCGACGAGCAGTACTTC
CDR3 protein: CSAPTSDEQYF

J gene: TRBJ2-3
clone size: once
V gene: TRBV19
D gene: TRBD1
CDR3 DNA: TGTGCCAGTAGTACCGACAGGGGGCCAGATACGCAGTATTTT
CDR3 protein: CASSTDRGPDTQYF

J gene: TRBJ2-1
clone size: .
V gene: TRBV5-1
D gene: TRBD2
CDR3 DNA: TGCGCCAGCAGCTTGGCCGGGACTAGCGCCGTTTCTAACTACAATGAGCAGTTCTTC
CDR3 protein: CASSLAGTSAVSNYNEQFF

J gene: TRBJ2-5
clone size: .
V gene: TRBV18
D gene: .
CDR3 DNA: TGTGCCAGCTCGCCCAGGGACGGGGAGACCCAGTACTTC
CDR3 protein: CASSPRDGETQYF

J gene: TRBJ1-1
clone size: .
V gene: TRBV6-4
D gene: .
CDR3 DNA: TGTGCCAGCAGTGGGGGAACTGAAGCTTTCTTT
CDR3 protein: CASSGGTEAFF

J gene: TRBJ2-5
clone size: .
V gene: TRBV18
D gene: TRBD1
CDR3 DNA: TGTGCCAGCTCACCAAAACAGGGGGCGTCAGAGACCCAGTACTTC
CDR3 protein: CASSPKQGASETQYF

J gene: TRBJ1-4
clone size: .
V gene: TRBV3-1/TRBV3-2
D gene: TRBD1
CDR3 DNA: TGTGCCAGCAGCATTCGGACAGGGGGGAATGAAAAACTGTTTTTT
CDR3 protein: CASSIRTGGNEKLFF

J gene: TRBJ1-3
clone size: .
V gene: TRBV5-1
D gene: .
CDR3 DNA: TGCGCCAGCAGCTTAGGCTGGGGGCTTCCTGGAAACACCATATATTTT
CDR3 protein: CASSLGWGLPGNTIYF

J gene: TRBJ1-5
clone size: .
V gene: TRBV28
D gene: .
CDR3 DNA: TGTGCCAGCAGACGGACAGTTTTAAGTAATCAGCCCCAGCATTTT
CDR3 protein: CASRRTVLSNQPQHF

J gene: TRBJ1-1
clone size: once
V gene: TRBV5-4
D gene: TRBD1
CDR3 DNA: TGTGCCAGCAGCTTAAACAGGGGAATGAACACTGAAGCTTTCTTT
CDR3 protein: CASSLNRGMNTEAFF

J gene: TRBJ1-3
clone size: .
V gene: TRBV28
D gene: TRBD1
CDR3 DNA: TGTGCCAGCAGTATAAGACAGGGGTTAGGAAACACCATATATTTT
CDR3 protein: CASSIRQGLGNTIYF